The clone carrying this T cell receptor (beta chain) was recorded many times. Its matching antigen is unknown. Individual cDNA molecules received unique molecular identifiers. From the 5' RACE reads, TCRdb called clonotypes with MiXCR, one entry per CDR3 protein. The data show about 36,000 distinct CDR3 sequences, over 8.5% seen once. This sample stems from a study of early T cells in non-severe SARS-CoV-2 infection. At the level of the study: Sequencing of bulk RNA from unsorted whole blood was done, without chain pairing.

General study points: Database matching using VDJdb favored anti-spike CD8 responses, with private and CD4 specificities left missing.

The CDR3 has 15 residues. Germline V gives CDR1 SGHTA, CDR2 FQGNSA. Between the trimmed V and J ends, which lost 2 bases and 1 base, there was a span of 11 bases. The TCR was taken from an adult who was a healthcare worker with PCR-confirmed SARS-CoV-2 infection or an uninfected control (not recorded which). Sequenced sample: whole blood. V gene TRBV7-2 combines with J gene TRBJ2-5; D is perhaps TRBD1 or TRBD2 (5 bases each). The CDR3 DNA reads TGTGCCAGCAGCTTATGGGCAGGGACCCAAGAGACCCAGTACTTC. Amino acid sequence: CASSLWAGTQETQYF. Combining the CDR3 with reference TRBV7-2 and TRBJ2-5 gives the whole variable domain GAGVSQSPSNKVTEKGKDVELRCDPISGHTALYWYRQSLGQGLEFLIYFQGNSAPDKSGLPSDRFSAERTGGSVSTLTIQRTQQEDSAVYLCASSLWAGTQETQYFGPGTRLLVL.